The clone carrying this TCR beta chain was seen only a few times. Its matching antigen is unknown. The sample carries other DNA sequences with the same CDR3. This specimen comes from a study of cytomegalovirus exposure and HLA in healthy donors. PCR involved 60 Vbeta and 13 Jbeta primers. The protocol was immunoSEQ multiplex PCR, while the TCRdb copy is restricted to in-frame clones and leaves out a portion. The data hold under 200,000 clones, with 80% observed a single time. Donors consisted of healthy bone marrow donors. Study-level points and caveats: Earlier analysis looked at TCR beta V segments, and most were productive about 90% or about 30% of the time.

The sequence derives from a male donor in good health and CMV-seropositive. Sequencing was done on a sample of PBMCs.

Here the CDR3 reads CASSFGGGTGEAFF. CDR3 DNA sequence: TGTGCCAGCAGCTTCGGTGGCGGGACGGGTGAAGCTTTCTTT. The chain couples TRBV7-9 to TRBJ1-1; D may be TRBD1 (5 bases). Germline V CDR1 and CDR2: SEHNR, FQNEAQ (reference sequence). This CDR3 contains 14 residues. Trimming stripped 3 bases from V and 7 bases from J, with 15 bases between.